This T cell receptor (beta chain) was sequenced for a study of T cells in Graves' hyperthyroidism and ophthalmopathy. The CDR3 sequence is 13 residues long. Germline CDR1 reads SQVTM; CDR2 reads ANQGSEA. Between the trimmed V and J ends, which lost 1 base and 3 bases, there was a span of 9 bases. Study-wide findings and caveats: The model anticipated ophthalmopathy a median approximately 6.5 months pre-onset. Blood also held most thyroid clonotypes expanded beyond 0.001.

Criteria for exclusion of patients were uncontrolled infection, other autoimmune disease, pregnancy or lactation. In making diagnoses, clinical symptoms, serum thyroxine and TRAb, thyroid ultrasound and orbital computed tomography were all used. This clonotype was observed at least ten times. What it recognizes is unknown. RNA transcripts provided the source from which TCR beta CDR3 regions were amplified. A set of HTBI primers served as the primers for a first-round RT-PCR of the TCR CDR3. TCRdb ran MiXCR on the multiplex PCR reads and lists one entry per CDR3 protein. Of hundreds of thousands of distinct CDR3 sequences listed, 45% were seen once; the top ten hold about 7.7%.

Sample: peripheral blood or thyroid tissue (not recorded which). The clonotype comes from an adult man with Graves' disease, either hyperthyroidism or ophthalmopathy (not recorded which). The J gene is TRBJ1-1, the V gene TRBV29-1, with D tentatively TRBD1 (6 bases). This CDR3 is CSVEGSGDTEAFF. The CDR3 DNA reads TGCAGCGTTGAAGGGTCAGGGGACACTGAAGCTTTCTTT.